This record covers a single T cell receptor (beta chain). Its antigen is unidentified. The data derive from a study of cytomegalovirus exposure and HLA in healthy donors. Study-level information: From HLA-typed donors, an early data release held around 80 million unique TCRs. Study-wide results and limits: The authors reported that TCR beta sequences could predict HLA-A and HLA-B alleles. These predictions were accurate for most subjects in the first cohort. The authors considered a cluster of highly shared sequence variants likely to be a sequencing artifact.

The PCR contained 60 Vbeta and 13 Jbeta primers. Sequenced by immunoSEQ multiplex PCR; TCRdb stores in-frame clones only, minus some. In the table there are about 160,000 clones, roughly 80% of which are singletons. V shed 2 bases and J 5 bases; nucleotides not matched to a gene: 5. The germline V gene encodes CDR1 SGHRS and CDR2 YFSETQ. The CDR3 consists of 14 residues. This sequence joins TRBV5-1 and TRBJ2-5; 8 bases align to TRBD2. The material sequenced was PBMCs. This receptor was obtained from a man over 45 in good health and CMV-seropositive. The CDR3 DNA is TGCGCCAGCAGCTTAACGGGAGGGTACGAGACCCAGTACTTC. This sequence encodes CASSLTGGYETQYF.